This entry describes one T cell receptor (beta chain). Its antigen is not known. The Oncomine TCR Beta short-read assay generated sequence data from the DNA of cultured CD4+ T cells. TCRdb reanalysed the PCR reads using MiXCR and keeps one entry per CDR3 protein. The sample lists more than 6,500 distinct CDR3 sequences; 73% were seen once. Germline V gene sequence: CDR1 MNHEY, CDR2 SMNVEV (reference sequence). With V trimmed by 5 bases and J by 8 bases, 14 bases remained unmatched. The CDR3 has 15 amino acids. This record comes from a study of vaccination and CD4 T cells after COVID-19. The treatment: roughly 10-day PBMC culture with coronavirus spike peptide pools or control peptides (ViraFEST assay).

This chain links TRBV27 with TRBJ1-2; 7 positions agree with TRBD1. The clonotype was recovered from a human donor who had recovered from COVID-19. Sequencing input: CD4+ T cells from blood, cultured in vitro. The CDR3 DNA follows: TGTGCCAGCAGTAGGACGACAGGGTTTGTTGTAGGCTACACCTTC. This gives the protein CASSRTTGFVVGYTF.